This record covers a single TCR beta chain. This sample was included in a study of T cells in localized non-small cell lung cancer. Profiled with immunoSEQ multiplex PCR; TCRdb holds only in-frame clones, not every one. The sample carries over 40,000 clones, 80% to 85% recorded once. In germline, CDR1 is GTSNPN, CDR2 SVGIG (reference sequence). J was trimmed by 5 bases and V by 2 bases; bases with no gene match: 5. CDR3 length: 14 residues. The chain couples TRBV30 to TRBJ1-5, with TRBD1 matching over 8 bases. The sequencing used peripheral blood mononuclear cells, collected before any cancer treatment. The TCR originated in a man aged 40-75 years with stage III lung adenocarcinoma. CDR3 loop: CAWSPPGGDQPQHF. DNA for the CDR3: TGTGCCTGGAGTCCCCCAGGGGGCGATCAGCCCCAGCATTTT.